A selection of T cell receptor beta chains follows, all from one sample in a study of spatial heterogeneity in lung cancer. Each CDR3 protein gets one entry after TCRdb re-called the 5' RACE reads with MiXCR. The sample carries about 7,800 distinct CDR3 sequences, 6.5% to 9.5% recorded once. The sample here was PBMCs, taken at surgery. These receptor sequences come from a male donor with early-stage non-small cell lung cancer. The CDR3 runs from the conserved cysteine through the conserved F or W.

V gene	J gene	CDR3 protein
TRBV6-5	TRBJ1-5	CASSETRDNNQPQHF
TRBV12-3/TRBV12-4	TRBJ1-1	CASSSWDRVFSSTEAFF
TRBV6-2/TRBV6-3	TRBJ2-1	CASTSLTGAGEQFF
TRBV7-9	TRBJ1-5	CASSLTGGPNQPQHF
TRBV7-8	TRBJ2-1	CASSSRESSYNEQFF
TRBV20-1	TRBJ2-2	CSALSGMGTGELFF
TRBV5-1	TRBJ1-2	CASSPVPGQFGYTF
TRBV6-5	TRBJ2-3	CASSYSIGGYTDTQYF
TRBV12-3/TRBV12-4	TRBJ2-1	CASSLAAGQSYNEQFF
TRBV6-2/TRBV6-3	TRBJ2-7	CASIEGPGGREQYF
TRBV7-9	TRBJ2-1	CASSGTSGEQFF
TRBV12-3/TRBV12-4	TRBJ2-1	CASSLSRNEQFF
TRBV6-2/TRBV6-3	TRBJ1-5	CASSYLRGSNQPQHF
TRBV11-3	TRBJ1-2	CASSQTGAPWGYTF
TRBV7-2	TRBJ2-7	CASSLRQGWGEQYF
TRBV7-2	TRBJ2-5	CASSLGPTQETQYF
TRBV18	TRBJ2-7	CASSPRPSGYEQYF
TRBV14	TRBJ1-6	CASSQVAVNSPLHF
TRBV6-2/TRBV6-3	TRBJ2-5	CASSSLGLAENGETQYF
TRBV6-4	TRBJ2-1	CASSDSGSSLYNEQFF
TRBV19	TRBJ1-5	CASSITGVGQPQHF
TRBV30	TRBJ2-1	CAWNREAEQFF
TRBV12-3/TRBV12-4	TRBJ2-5	CASSRGQGQETQYF
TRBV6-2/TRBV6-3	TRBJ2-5	CASSFVSTTQYF
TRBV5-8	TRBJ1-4	CASSLTGGGEKLFF
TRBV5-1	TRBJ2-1	CASSLALAVQHSYNEQFF
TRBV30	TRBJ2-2	CAWGFTGELFF
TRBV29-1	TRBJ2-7	CSVVRGIAYHEQYF
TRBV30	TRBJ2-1	CAWSPKGTSESSYNEQFF
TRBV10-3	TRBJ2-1	CAISEEAMEQFF
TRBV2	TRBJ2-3	CATIAGTSSTDTQYF
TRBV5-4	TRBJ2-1	CASSSEGGFNEQFF
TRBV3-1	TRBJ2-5	CASSQRTGQETQYF
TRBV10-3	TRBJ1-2	CAISEWSDRDTNYGYTF
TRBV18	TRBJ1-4	CASSPVGYNEKLFF
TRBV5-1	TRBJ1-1	CASSIGQGATEAFF
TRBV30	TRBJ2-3	CAWSVQVTRPDTQYF
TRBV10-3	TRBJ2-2	CAILSSSIANTGELFF
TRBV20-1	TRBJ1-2	CSAMRVLVPLGDGYTF
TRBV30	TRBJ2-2	CAWSPLTGNTGELFF
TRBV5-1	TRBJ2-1	CASRLLADSHNEQFF
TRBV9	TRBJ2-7	CASSVGETTRSYEQYF
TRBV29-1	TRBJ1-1	CSVLTGLTEAFF
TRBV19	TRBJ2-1	CASSIVTSGSFHSYNEQFF
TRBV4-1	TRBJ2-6	CASSPGLAGAGANVLTF
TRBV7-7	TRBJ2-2	CASSLAGGSGELFF
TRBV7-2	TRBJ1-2	CASSSSRTALGYGYTF
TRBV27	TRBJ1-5	CASSFGGNQPQHF